This T cell receptor (beta chain) is drawn from a study of blood T cell repertoires in COVID-19. Germline V gene lookup returns CDR1 SGHDN and CDR2 FVKESK. V was pared by 2 bases and J by 6 bases, with 7 bases between. The CDR3 length is 12 residues. Using immunoSEQ multiplex PCR, the repertoire was profiled, and TCRdb retains in-frame clones only, with some absent. The sample yields roughly 300,000 clones, approximately 90% seen once. This receptor was taken from a woman aged 25 to 39 with COVID-19, enrolled during active disease. The V call is TRBV14, the J call TRBJ1-2; D not certain. The sequenced material came from peripheral blood. This chain's CDR3 is CASSQSGNGYTF. CDR3 bases: TGTGCCAGCAGCCAATCCGGGAATGGCTACACCTTC.